This T cell receptor (beta chain) was found in a study of T cell responses to AZD1222 COVID-19 vaccine. The overall study: Investigators merged groups given second doses at roughly 4 or roughly 12 weeks. Findings and caveats of the study: Mostly white British, mostly female donors; authors suggested clonal diversity may be underestimated.

As concerns this clone: What it binds is not known.

V was pared by 1 base and J by 6 bases, with 20 bases between. CDR3 size: 17 residues. The V gene's germline CDR1 is WSHSY and CDR2 SAAADI. Some clones are missing from TCRdb's copy, which holds only in-frame ones; the method was immunoSEQ multiplex PCR. Altogether approximately 100,000 clones are present, around nine tenths being singletons, with the ten largest covering around 4%. The gene calls are TRBV10-2 and TRBJ2-3; D possibly uses TRBD1 or TRBD2 (6 bases each). This receptor was obtained from an adult in good health. The material sequenced was peripheral blood, taken on day 0 of AZD1222 vaccination. CDR3 sequence reads: CASSEWPREGGSDTQYF. As DNA, the CDR3 is TGCGCCAGCAGTGAGTGGCCTAGAGAGGGGGGTAGTGATACGCAGTATTTT.